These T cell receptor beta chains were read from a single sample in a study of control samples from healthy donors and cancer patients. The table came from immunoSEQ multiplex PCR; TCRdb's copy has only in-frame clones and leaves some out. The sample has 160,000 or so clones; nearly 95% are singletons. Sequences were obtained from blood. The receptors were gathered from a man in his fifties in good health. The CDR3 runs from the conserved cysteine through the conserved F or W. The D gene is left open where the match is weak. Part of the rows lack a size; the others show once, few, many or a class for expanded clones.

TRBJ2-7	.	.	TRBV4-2	CASSQEGEWGVYEQYF	TGTGCCAGCAGCCAAGAAGGAGAATGGGGAGTCTACGAGCAGTACTTC
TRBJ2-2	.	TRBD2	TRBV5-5	CASSRMLAGVLTGELFF	TGTGCCAGCAGCCGAATGCTAGCGGGAGTTCTTACCGGGGAGCTGTTTTTT
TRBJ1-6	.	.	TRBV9	CASSVDNYNSPLHF	TGTGCCAGCAGCGTAGACAACTATAATTCACCCCTCCACTTT
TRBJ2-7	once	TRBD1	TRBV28	CASSLPGQGDYEQYF	TGTGCCAGCAGTTTACCGGGACAGGGGGACTACGAGCAGTACTTC
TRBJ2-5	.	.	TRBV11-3	CASSLEGGTTVCIYF	TGTGCCAGCAGCTTAGAAGGGGGAACGACCGTTTGTATTTACTTC
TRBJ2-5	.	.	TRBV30	CAWSWAAQETQYF	TGTGCCTGGAGTTGGGCAGCCCAAGAGACCCAGTACTTC
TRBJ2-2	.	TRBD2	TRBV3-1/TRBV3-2	CASRDSGSRTGELFF	TGTGCCAGCAGGGATAGCGGGAGTAGAACCGGGGAGCTGTTTTTT
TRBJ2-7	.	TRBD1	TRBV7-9	CASSFRDRGDEQYF	TGTGCCAGCAGCTTCCGGGACAGGGGGGACGAGCAGTACTTC
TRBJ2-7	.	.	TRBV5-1	CASGSSNRPSYEQYF	TGCGCCAGCGGATCGTCAAACAGGCCCTCCTACGAGCAGTACTTC
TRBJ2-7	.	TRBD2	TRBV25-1	CASSESGTSGWRGYEQYF	TGTGCCAGCAGTGAATCGGGGACTAGCGGGTGGAGGGGCTACGAGCAGTACTTC
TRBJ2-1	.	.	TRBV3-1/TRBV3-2	CASSQGPLGLNEQFF	TGTGCCAGCAGCCAGGGACCCTTAGGCCTCAATGAGCAGTTCTTC
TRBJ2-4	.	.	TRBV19	CASSPRGGVIAKNIQYF	TGTGCCAGTAGTCCAAGAGGGGGAGTGATAGCCAAAAACATTCAGTACTTC
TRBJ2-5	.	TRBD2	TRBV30	CAWSPGTTLQETQYF	TGTGCCTGGAGTCCCGGGACTACCTTACAAGAGACCCAGTACTTC
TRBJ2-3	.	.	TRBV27	CASRIQGADTQYF	TGTGCCAGCAGGATCCAGGGTGCAGATACGCAGTATTTT
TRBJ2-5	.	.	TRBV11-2	CASRSGRETQYF	TGTGCCAGCAGATCAGGGAGGGAGACCCAGTACTTC
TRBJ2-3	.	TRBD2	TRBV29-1	CSVEAPKREGVADTQYF	TGCAGCGTTGAAGCTCCCAAGCGGGAGGGGGTTGCGGATACGCAGTATTTT
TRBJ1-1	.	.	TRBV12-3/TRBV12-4	CAILKGVTEAFF	TGTGCCATCCTAAAGGGGGTCACTGAAGCTTTCTTT
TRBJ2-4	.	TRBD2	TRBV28	CASSSGNLLAKNIQYF	TGTGCCAGCAGCAGCGGGAACCTTCTAGCCAAAAACATTCAGTACTTC
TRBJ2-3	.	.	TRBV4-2	CASSQEGKDTQYF	TGTGCCAGCAGCCAAGAAGGGAAAGATACGCAGTATTTT
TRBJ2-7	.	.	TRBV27	CASSLNGYSYEQYF	TGTGCCAGCAGCCTAAATGGTTATTCCTACGAGCAGTACTTC
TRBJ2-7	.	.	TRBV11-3	CASSLSGAYEQYF	TGTGCCAGCAGCTTATCCGGGGCCTACGAGCAGTACTTC
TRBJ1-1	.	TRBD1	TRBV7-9	CASSLKGANTEAFF	TGTGCCAGCAGCTTGAAGGGGGCGAACACTGAAGCTTTCTTT
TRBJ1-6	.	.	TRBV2	CASSGGIYNSPLHF	TGTGCCAGCAGTGGGGGGATCTATAATTCACCCCTCCACTTT
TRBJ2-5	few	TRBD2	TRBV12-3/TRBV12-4	CASGREGPETQYF	TGTGCCAGCGGGCGGGAGGGCCCGGAGACCCAGTACTTC
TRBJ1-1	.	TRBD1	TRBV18	CASSPGQVDTEAFF	TGTGCCAGCTCGCCAGGACAGGTGGACACTGAAGCTTTCTTT
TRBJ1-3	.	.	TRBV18	CASSPTTASSGNTIYF	TGTGCCAGCTCCCCTACAACCGCGAGCTCTGGAAACACCATATATTTT
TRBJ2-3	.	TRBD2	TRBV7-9	CASSLESGRAWADTQYF	TGTGCCAGCAGCTTAGAAAGCGGGAGGGCCTGGGCAGATACGCAGTATTTT
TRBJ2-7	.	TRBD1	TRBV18	CASSLGQDYEQYF	TGTGCCAGCTCACTCGGACAGGACTACGAGCAGTACTTC
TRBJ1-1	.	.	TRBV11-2	CASSLPRGGPYTEAFF	TGTGCCAGCAGCTTACCCCGTGGGGGCCCATACACTGAAGCTTTCTTT
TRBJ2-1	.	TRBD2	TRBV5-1	CASSPTGLAGGGEQFF	TGCGCCAGCAGCCCGACGGGGCTAGCGGGAGGGGGTGAGCAGTTCTTC
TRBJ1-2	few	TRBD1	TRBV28	CASSLDTGQTNYGYTF	TGTGCCAGCAGTTTAGATACGGGACAGACTAACTATGGCTACACCTTC
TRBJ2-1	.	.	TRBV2	CASSITIKGQFF	TGTGCCAGCAGTATCACCATTAAGGGGCAGTTCTTC
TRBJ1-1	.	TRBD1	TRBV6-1	CASSEQGGTEAFF	TGTGCCAGCAGTGAACAGGGGGGGACTGAAGCTTTCTTT
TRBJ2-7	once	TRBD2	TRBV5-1	CASSPRTSGSSYEQYF	TGCGCCAGCAGCCCACGGACTAGCGGGAGTTCCTACGAGCAGTACTTC
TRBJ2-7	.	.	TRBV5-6	CASSSPHTYEQYF	TGTGCCAGCAGCTCCCCCCACACCTACGAGCAGTACTTC
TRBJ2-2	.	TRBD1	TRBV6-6	CASSYPQGVWTGELFF	TGTGCCAGCAGTTACCCTCAGGGGGTATGGACCGGGGAGCTGTTTTTT
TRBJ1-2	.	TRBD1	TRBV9	CASSGWTGDGYTF	TGTGCCAGCAGCGGATGGACAGGGGATGGCTACACCTTC
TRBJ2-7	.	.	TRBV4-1	CASSPLVVLPYEQYF	TGCGCCAGCAGCCCGTTAGTCGTATTACCTTACGAGCAGTACTTC
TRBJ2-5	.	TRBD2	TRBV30	CAWSVGRVGETQYF	TGTGCCTGGAGTGTGGGGAGGGTGGGAGAGACCCAGTACTTC
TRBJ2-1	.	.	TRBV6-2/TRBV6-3	CASSPQRANEQFF	TGTGCCAGCAGCCCCCAGAGGGCGAATGAGCAGTTCTTC
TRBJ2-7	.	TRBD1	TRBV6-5	CASSPSGTGGGVQYF	TGTGCCAGCAGTCCCTCCGGGACAGGGGGCGGAGTGCAGTACTTC
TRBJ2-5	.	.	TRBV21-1	CASSRPGPLSETQYF	TGTGCCAGCAGCAGGCCGGGACCCCTGTCTGAGACCCAGTACTTC
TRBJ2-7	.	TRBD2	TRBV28	CASSWTSGRGSYEQYF	TGTGCCAGCAGTTGGACTAGCGGGAGGGGTTCCTACGAGCAGTACTTC
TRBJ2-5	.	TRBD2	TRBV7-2	CASSLGAGGWETQYF	TGTGCCAGCAGCTTGGGAGCGGGAGGATGGGAGACCCAGTACTTC